This T cell receptor beta chain was sequenced during a study of T cells in Graves' hyperthyroidism and ophthalmopathy. Authors of the study amplified TCR beta CDR3 regions from RNA transcripts. The primer set for the first-round RT-PCR of the TCR CDR3 was HTBI. Each CDR3 protein is one row after TCRdb ran MiXCR on the multiplex PCR reads. The table records approximately 400,000 distinct CDR3 sequences, roughly 14% of them present only once. The CDR3 loop spans 15 amino acids. V was clipped by 2 bases and J by 5 bases, with 15 bases between them. Germline V gives CDR1 SGHVS, CDR2 FQNEAQ. The gene calls are TRBV7-8 and TRBJ1-2; D possibly corresponds to TRBD1 (5 bases). This receptor was obtained from a woman in her late teens or twenties with Graves' hyperthyroidism. Sequenced: blood. The CDR3 sequence is CASSLRDRNLYGYTF. Here the CDR3 DNA reads TGTGCCAGCAGCTTACGGGACCGTAACTTGTATGGCTACACCTTC.